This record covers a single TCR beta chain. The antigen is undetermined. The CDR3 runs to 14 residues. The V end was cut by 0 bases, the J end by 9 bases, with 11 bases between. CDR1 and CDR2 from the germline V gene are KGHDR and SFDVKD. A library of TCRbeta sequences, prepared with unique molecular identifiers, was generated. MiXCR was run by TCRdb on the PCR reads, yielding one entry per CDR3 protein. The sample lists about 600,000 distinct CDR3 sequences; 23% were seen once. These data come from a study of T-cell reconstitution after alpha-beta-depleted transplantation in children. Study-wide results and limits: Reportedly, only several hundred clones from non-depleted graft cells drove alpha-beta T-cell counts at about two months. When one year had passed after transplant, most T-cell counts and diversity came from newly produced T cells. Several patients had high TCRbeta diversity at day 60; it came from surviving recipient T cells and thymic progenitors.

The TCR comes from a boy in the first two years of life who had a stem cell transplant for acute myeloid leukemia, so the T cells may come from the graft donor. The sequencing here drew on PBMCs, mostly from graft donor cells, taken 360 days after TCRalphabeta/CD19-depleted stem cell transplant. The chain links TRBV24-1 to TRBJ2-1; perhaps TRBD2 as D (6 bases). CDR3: CATSDLHEEGEQFF. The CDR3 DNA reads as TGTGCCACCAGTGATTTGCATGAGGAGGGTGAGCAGTTCTTC.